This T cell receptor beta chain was profiled in a study of radiation and T cells in renal cell carcinoma. Regarding the study as a whole: Tumor samples were small regions of 0.9 to 1 g. Dominant CDR3 motifs occupied more repertoire in irradiated than control tumors. Irradiated tumors had higher TCR clonality than control tumors.

There are a few counts of this clone. Its antigen is not known. The CDR3 spans 15 residues. CDR1 and CDR2 from the germline V gene are ENHRY and SYGVKD. Trimming at V came to 6 bases and at J to 6 bases, leaving 11 bases not matched to a gene. Treatment indicated: 15 Gy SBRT to primary tumor, nephrectomy 4 weeks later. The protocol was immunoSEQ multiplex PCR, while the TCRdb copy is restricted to in-frame clones and leaves out a portion. Altogether 15,000 to 20,000 clones are present, about half being singletons, with the ten largest covering 30% to 50%. The receptor was derived from a woman aged 60 to 75 with renal cell carcinoma. The specimen comprised tumor tissue, sampled from a patient whose treatment included radiotherapy and nephrectomy. This chain connects TRBV10-3 to TRBJ2-7; 10 bases map to TRBD2. For the CDR3, the DNA is TGTGCCATCAGCGATACTAGCGGGATAGTTCGCGAGCAGTACTTC. It specifies CAISDTSGIVREQYF.